Each of the 16 T cell receptor beta chains below was sequenced from the same sample in a study of blood T cell repertoires in COVID-19. Here immunoSEQ multiplex PCR was the method, and the copy in TCRdb shows in-frame clones only, minus some. The data contain 150,000 to 200,000 clones, roughly 90% of them singletons. What was sequenced was peripheral blood. The receptors come from a woman in her sixties or seventies with COVID-19, enrolled during active disease.

The rearrangement uses TRBV4-2 and TRBJ2-5; 8 bases line up with TRBD2. CDR1 is LGHNA and CDR2 is YNFKEQ in the germline V gene. The CDR3 sequence is 16 residues long. V trimming: 3 bases; J trimming: 1 base; junction bases outside the gene matches: 7. CDR3 region: CASSQTLGRVQETQYF. CDR3 bases: TGTGCCAGCAGCCAGACGCTCGGGAGGGTCCAAGAGACCCAGTACTTC.

This sequence joins TRBV7-2 and TRBJ2-7; TRBD1 matches 8 bases. The V gene end was trimmed by 2 bases and the J gene end by 6 bases; junction bases not matched to a gene: 6. The CDR3 extends over 14 amino acids. Per germline, CDR1 SGHTA and CDR2 FQGNSA. CDR3 sequence (DNA): TGTGCCAGCAGCTTAAACGGCAGGGGGCGCGAGCAGTACTTC. Its protein is CASSLNGRGREQYF.

The chain combines TRBV28 with TRBJ1-4; D may be TRBD1 (5 bases). V gave up 2 bases and J gave up 4 bases, with 8 bases separating them. The CDR3 consists of 14 residues. Germline V gene data show CDR1 as MDHEN and CDR2 as SYDVKM. The CDR3, as DNA: TGTGCCAGCAGTTTAGGGGGGTTTAATGAAAAACTGTTTTTT. This sequence encodes CASSLGGFNEKLFF.

This chain connects TRBV5-6 to TRBJ2-3; 7 bases are a match to TRBD1. CDR1 is SGHDT, CDR2 YYEEEE, per germline. This CDR3 has 15 residues. V was pared by 3 bases and J by 2 bases, with 6 bases of the junction left unmatched. The CDR3 loop reads CASSSMGTATDTQYF. The CDR3 region has the DNA TGTGCCAGCAGCTCCATGGGGACAGCCACAGATACGCAGTATTTT.

In nucleotides, the CDR3 is TGTGCCAGTAGTATAGACGGGGCGGGAGTTTGGAATGAGCAGTTCTTC. Residues: CASSIDGAGVWNEQFF. The chain couples TRBV19 to TRBJ2-1, with 7 bases fitting TRBD2. This CDR3 is built from 16 residues. J lost 7 bases, V lost 0 bases, and 9 bases had no gene match. Germline assignment: CDR1 LNHDA and CDR2 SQIVND (reference sequence).

The rearrangement links TRBV19 to TRBJ1-2; D might be TRBD1 (5 bases). The CDR3 loop spans 15 amino acids. Germline CDR1 LNHDA, CDR2 SQIVND (reference sequence). V lost 5 bases to trimming and J lost 8 bases, with 21 bases between them. In nucleotides, the CDR3 is TGTGCCAGTAGTCCTCGGGCGGCAGGGCTATACGGCTACACCTTC. Protein: CASSPRAAGLYGYTF.

The chain joins TRBV2 to TRBJ2-7; D may be TRBD2 (6 bases). The CDR3 length is 13 residues. V lost 0 bases, J lost 3 bases, and 6 bases lay in between. Germline V CDR1 and CDR2: SNHLY, FYNNEI. The CDR3 sequence is CASSEAAGYEQYF. The CDR3 DNA reads TGTGCCAGCAGTGAAGCAGCGGGCTACGAGCAGTACTTC. The entire variable domain, with the rest obtained from reference TRBV2 and TRBJ2-7, is as follows: EPEVTQTPSHQVTQMGQEVILRCVPISNHLYFYWYRQILGQKVEFLVSFYNNEISEKSEIFDDQFSVERPDGSNFTLKIRSTKLEDSAMYFCASSEAAGYEQYFGPGTRLTVT.

This clone was seen a handful of times. The chain's CDR3 is CASSLEDESGLTYEQYF. CDR3 coding DNA: TGTGCCAGCAGCTTAGAGGACGAGTCAGGGTTAACGTACGAGCAGTACTTC. The rearrangement uses TRBV7-9 and TRBJ2-7, with D possibly TRBD1 on 5 matching bases. Germline values: CDR1 SEHNR, CDR2 FQNEAQ (reference sequence). Trimming took 1 base from V and 4 from J, leaving 20 bases between them. The CDR3 has 17 residues.

V usage is TRBV7-8 and J usage is TRBJ1-3; the D is unclear. The CDR3 is 14 residues long. V lost 4 bases and J lost 0, with 7 bases in between. CDR1 SGHVS and CDR2 FQNEAQ come from the germline V gene. The CDR3 region has the DNA TGTGCCAGCAGCTCGGGGTTCTCTGGAAACACCATATATTTT. It yields the protein CASSSGFSGNTIYF.

The V and J genes are TRBV5-1 and TRBJ1-4; maybe TRBD1 (6 bases). Germline CDR1 and CDR2: SGHRS and YFSETQ. The CDR3 consists of 15 residues. With 3 bases removed from V and 6 bases from J, the gap between germline ends came to 15 bases. The CDR3 loop is CASSSGHRVDEKLFF. Written as DNA, the CDR3 is TGCGCCAGCAGCTCGGGCCACAGGGTTGATGAAAAACTGTTTTTT.

The chain couples TRBV9 to TRBJ2-1; 10 bases map to TRBD2. V lost 4 bases and J lost 9; bases outside the gene matches: 10. There are 15 residues in the CDR3. Looked up from germline, CDR1 is SGDLS and CDR2 is YYNGEE. The CDR3 DNA follows: TGTGCCAGCAGCCCCACTAGCGGGATAGCAGGTGAGCAGTTCTTC. The encoded protein is CASSPTSGIAGEQFF. The full variable domain, in which reference TRBV9 and TRBJ2-1 provide the parts outside the CDR3, is DSGVTQTPKHLITATGQRVTLRCSPRSGDLSVYWYQQSLDQGLQFLIQYYNGEERAKGNILERFSAQQFPDLHSELNLSSLELGDSALYFCASSPTSGIAGEQFFGPGTRLTVL.

This clone was observed a few times. The V call is TRBV28, the J call TRBJ1-4; D might be TRBD1 (5 bases). The germline V gene has CDR1 MDHEN and CDR2 SYDVKM. CDR3 size: 17 residues. Trimming took 3 bases from V and 7 from J, leaving 21 bases between them. The CDR3 region is CASSFISQGIWGEKLFF. Here the CDR3 DNA reads TGTGCCAGCAGTTTTATTAGTCAGGGTATTTGGGGTGAAAAACTGTTTTTT.

The chain is built from TRBV4-1 and TRBJ2-1; the D is unclear. The CDR3 length is 17 residues. V lost 1 base and J lost 1, with 14 bases in between. From germline, CDR1 is MGHRA and CDR2 YSYEKL. The CDR3 DNA reads TGCGCCAGCAGCCAAGTCTTGTCTCTCAGTTCCTACAATGAGCAGTTCTTC. Residues: CASSQVLSLSSYNEQFF.

This sequence joins TRBV20-1 and TRBJ2-5; the match to TRBD2 covers 7 bases. This CDR3 is 16 amino acids long. Germline V lookup: CDR1 DFQATT, CDR2 SNEGSKA (reference sequence). Germline trimming cut 5 bases from V and 2 bases from J; bases unmatched to any gene: 14. For the CDR3, the DNA is TGCAGTGCTGGTGGGAGGGAAGCGGGATGGCAAGAGACCCAGTACTTC. The encoded protein is CSAGGREAGWQETQYF.

The rearrangement uses TRBV19 and TRBJ1-5, with a possible D match to TRBD1 (5 bases). V lost 10 bases and J 5 bases, leaving 24 bases between the germline ends. In germline, CDR1 is LNHDA, CDR2 SQIVND (reference sequence). The CDR3 runs 16 residues. The CDR3 DNA reads as TGTGCCACCAGGCGAGGAGGGGACGCGAATGATCAGCCCCAGCATTTT. Protein product: CATRRGGDANDQPQHF.

V is TRBV6-2 or TRBV6-3 and J is TRBJ2-1; 12 bases agree with TRBD2. Per germline, CDR1 MNHEY and CDR2 SVGEGT. V was clipped by 2 bases and J by 10 bases; unmatched bases: 6. The CDR3 consists of 15 residues. The CDR3 region is CASSYGLAGGREQFF. CDR3 DNA sequence: TGTGCCAGCAGTTACGGGCTAGCGGGAGGGCGGGAGCAGTTCTTC.